This entry lists 29 T cell receptor beta chains sequenced from one sample in a study of human T cells and chemical hapten exposure. Time point described: pre-sensitization, week 0. As for treatment: therapeutic diphenylcyclopropenone sensitization with weekly scalp DPC. The template was total RNA from unfractionated whole blood. Each CDR3 protein gets one entry after TCRdb re-called the RACE reads with MiXCR. This sample has 56,000 or so distinct CDR3 sequences, with approximately 10% found just once. The sequencing here drew on whole blood, taken in connection with sensitization to the hapten diphenylcyclopropenone (DPC). The receptor set was obtained from a woman in her 30s with alopecia areata. Some clones in this sample may be carry-over from other donors' samples.

The gene calls are TRBV5-1 and TRBJ2-5; 7 nucleotides align to TRBD1. The length of the CDR3 is 14 residues. Germline-derived CDR1 and CDR2 are SGHRS and YFSETQ. Trimming at V came to 0 bases and at J to 4 bases, leaving 3 bases not matched to a gene. The CDR3 nucleotides are TGCGCCAGCAGCTTGGAGCACAGGGGAGAGACCCAGTACTTC. Translating gives CASSLEHRGETQYF.

This clonotype was detected a few times. The chain employs TRBV7-9 and TRBJ2-5, with D possibly TRBD2 on 5 matching bases. V was pared by 5 bases and J by 7 bases, with 5 bases between. This CDR3 has 10 residues. Germline loops: CDR1 SEHNR, CDR2 FQNEAQ (reference sequence). CDR3 nucleotides: TGTGCCAGCAGCGCGGGGACCCAGTACTTC. It is translated as CASSAGTQYF.

This clonotype was seen repeatedly, ten times or more. The chain combines TRBV7-8 with TRBJ2-3, with 7 bases matching TRBD2. J gave up 0 bases and V 8 bases, and 5 bases lay outside the gene matches. From germline, CDR1 is SGHVS and CDR2 FQNEAQ. There are 14 residues in the CDR3. This CDR3 is CASSRETSTDTQYF. As DNA, the CDR3 is TGTGCCAGCTCGCGGGAGACTAGCACAGATACGCAGTATTTT.

This clonotype showed up just a few times. The chain is built from TRBV18 and TRBJ1-2; D is ambiguous. The CDR3 runs 12 residues. The V and J ends lost 0 bases and 5 bases respectively, with 4 bases between them. The germline gives CDR1 KGHSH, CDR2 LQKENI. The CDR3 protein is CASSPPQYGYTF. CDR3 nucleotides: TGTGCCAGCTCACCACCCCAGTATGGCTACACCTTC.

This clonotype was recorded at least ten times. The chain employs TRBV12-3 or TRBV12-4 and TRBJ2-3; D unclear. The V gene lost 2 bases and the J gene lost 4 bases, with 4 bases spanning the gap. The CDR3 has 12 amino acids. CDR3 nucleotides: TGTGCCAGCAGTTTACTGGCAGATACGCAGTATTTT. This gives the protein CASSLLADTQYF.

The chain recombines TRBV28 with TRBJ2-1; 10 bases are a match to TRBD2. The germline CDR1 and CDR2 sequences are MDHEN and SYDVKM. The CDR3 consists of 15 residues. The V and J ends lost 2 bases and 10 bases, in that order; junction bases with no gene match: 8. The CDR3 loop is CASSLTSGGAREQFF. DNA of the CDR3: TGTGCCAGCAGTTTAACGAGCGGGGGGGCCAGGGAGCAGTTCTTC.

V gene TRBV6-2 or TRBV6-3 combines with J gene TRBJ1-5, with D hard to call. Deletions cut 4 bases from V and 7 bases from J, with 11 bases between. Germline-derived CDR1 and CDR2 are MNHEY and SVGEGT. The CDR3 runs to 13 residues. CDR3 nucleotide sequence: TGTGCCAGCAGTTCGAAGGTTGAACAGCCCCAGCATTTT. It encodes CASSSKVEQPQHF.

The sample holds a few counts of this clonotype. The J gene is TRBJ1-5, the V gene TRBV6-6, with 9 bases aligning to TRBD1. The CDR3 has 16 residues. Trimming at V came to 5 bases and at J to 2 bases, leaving 7 bases not matched to a gene. The germline gives CDR1 MNHNY, CDR2 SVGAGI (reference sequence). The CDR3 spells CASSPRQGEGNQPQHF. The CDR3 DNA reads as TGTGCCAGCAGTCCTCGACAGGGGGAAGGCAATCAGCCCCAGCATTTT.

This clonotype showed up just a few times. This chain connects TRBV20-1 to TRBJ2-6; D is undetermined. Per germline, CDR1 DFQATT and CDR2 SNEGSKA (reference sequence). This CDR3 comprises 14 residues. Trimming left V 4 bases short and J 2 bases short, with 9 bases between. CDR3 region: CSATLNAGANVLTF. In nucleotides, the CDR3 is TGCAGTGCTACCCTTAACGCTGGGGCCAACGTCCTGACTTTC.

Concerning this clonotype: The junction departs from germline at one end; a sequencing error may be responsible. The CDR3 coding sequence is TGTGCCAGCAGTTACGGGGGGACAGGATCAGATGGCGACACCTTC. It encodes CASSYGGTGSDGDTF. The J gene is TRBJ1-2, the V gene TRBV6-2 or TRBV6-3, with 8 positions matching TRBD1. Germline values: CDR1 MNHEY, CDR2 SVGEGT. This CDR3 has 15 residues.

This chain links TRBV20-1 with TRBJ1-6; D may be TRBD1 (5 bases). The ends were cut back, 0 bases at V and 10 bases at J, with 13 bases in the middle. The CDR3 covers 14 residues. Germline assignment: CDR1 DFQATT and CDR2 SNEGSKA (reference sequence). CDR3 amino acids: CSARDGGNNSPLHF. The CDR3, as DNA: TGCAGTGCTAGAGACGGGGGAAACAACTCACCCCTCCACTTT.

This clonotype has just a few counts. The V gene is TRBV5-1, the J gene TRBJ2-6; D remains unclear. Trimming stripped 0 bases from V and 1 base from J, with 8 bases between. CDR1 is SGHRS and CDR2 is YFSETQ in the germline V gene. This CDR3 spans 16 amino acids. This chain's CDR3 is CASSLASGSGANVLTF. For the CDR3, the DNA is TGCGCCAGCAGCTTGGCCTCAGGATCTGGGGCCAACGTCCTGACTTTC.

This clonotype was observed at least ten times. The chain is built from TRBV7-2 and TRBJ1-1; the D gene is possibly TRBD1 (5 bases). CDR1 is SGHTA, CDR2 FQGNSA, per germline. V dropped 5 bases and J dropped 7 bases, with 20 bases sitting between them. The CDR3 consists of 15 residues. The DNA for the CDR3 is TGTGCCAGCAGCCCGGGACGGCGAGTGTCTCATGAAGCTTTCTTT. Translation gives CASSPGRRVSHEAFF.

The J gene is TRBJ1-6, the V gene TRBV5-4; 7 bases align to TRBD1. This CDR3 is built from 16 residues. The germline gives CDR1 SGHNT, CDR2 YYREEE (reference sequence). The V and J ends lost 3 bases and 8 bases, in that order; junction bases with no gene match: 11. The CDR3 loop is CASSSNWGQTHSPLHF. For the CDR3, the DNA is TGTGCCAGCAGCTCGAACTGGGGACAGACCCATTCACCCCTCCACTTT. Looking up the rest from reference TRBV5-4 and TRBJ1-6 gives the full variable domain: ETGVTQSPTHLIKTRGQQVTLRCSSQSGHNTVSWYQQALGQGPQFIFQYYREEENGRGNFPPRFSGLQFPNYSSELNVNALELDDSALYLCASSSNWGQTHSPLHFGNGTRLTVT.

This clonotype was seen only a few times. The chain carries TRBV9 and TRBJ2-3; TRBD2 matches at 10 bases. Germline CDR1 SGDLS, CDR2 YYNGEE. The CDR3 consists of 16 residues. With 2 bases clipped from V and 0 bases from J, the junction kept 3 bases outside the gene matches. CDR3 nucleotide sequence: TGTGCCAGCAGCGTCCTAGCGGGGGCCAGCACAGATACGCAGTATTTT. It specifies CASSVLAGASTDTQYF.

For this clonotype: The junction differs from germline at one of its ends, possibly a read error. The CDR3 sequence is CSVEENTEAFF. DNA for the CDR3: TGCAGCGTGGAGGAGAACACCGAAGCTTTCTTT. The chain is built from TRBV29-1 and TRBJ1-1, with D unresolved. Per germline, CDR1 SQVTM and CDR2 ANQGSEA. The CDR3 length is 11 residues. The complete variable domain, with remaining parts taken from reference TRBV29-1 and TRBJ1-1, reads SAVISQKPSRDICQRGTSLTIQCQVDSQVTMMFWYRQQPGQSLTLIATANQGSEATYESGFVIDKFPISRPNLTFSTLTVSNMSPEDSSIYLCSVEENTEAFFGQGTRLTVV.

The chain joins TRBV6-4 to TRBJ2-1; D is possibly TRBD2 (5 bases). Trimming cost V 0 bases and J 9 bases, with 18 bases left between them. Germline-derived CDR1 and CDR2 are MRHNA and SNTAGT. This CDR3 region has 16 residues. CDR3 in amino acids: CASSDSERRFPGEQFF. CDR3 nucleotide sequence: TGTGCCAGCAGTGACTCGGAGCGGCGATTCCCCGGTGAGCAGTTCTTC.

The chain joins TRBV6-2 or TRBV6-3 to TRBJ2-1; 8 nucleotides agree with TRBD1. The CDR3 totals 15 residues. V lost 3 bases to trimming and J lost 7 bases; unmatched junction nucleotides: 8. The V gene's germline CDR1 is MNHEY and CDR2 SVGEGT. CDR3 region: CASSYGQGVRNEQFF. CDR3 coding DNA: TGTGCCAGCAGTTATGGACAGGGAGTTAGGAATGAGCAGTTCTTC.

The chain combines TRBV20-1 with TRBJ2-4; a possible D gene is TRBD2 (6 bases). Germline V lookup: CDR1 DFQATT, CDR2 SNEGSKA (reference sequence). The CDR3 runs to 14 residues. Trimming shortened V by 0 bases and J by 3 bases, and 9 bases separated the two germline ends. CDR3 loop: CSARDSGLKNIQYF. CDR3 sequence (DNA): TGCAGTGCTAGAGATAGCGGCCTCAAAAACATTCAGTACTTC.

This clonotype was seen more than once but under ten times. The J gene is TRBJ2-1, the V gene TRBV29-1, with D tentatively TRBD1 (5 bases). CDR3 length equals 15 residues. The germline V gene has CDR1 SQVTM and CDR2 ANQGSEA. Deletions cut 3 bases from V and 5 bases from J, with 17 bases between. The CDR3 reads CSVEGGRARDNEQFF. For the CDR3, the DNA is TGCAGCGTTGAGGGTGGCAGGGCGCGCGACAATGAGCAGTTCTTC.

The genes are TRBV6-2 or TRBV6-3 and TRBJ2-3, with 7 bases matching TRBD2. V shed 6 bases and J 1 base; nucleotides not matched to a gene: 13. The CDR3 extends over 17 amino acids. The V gene's germline CDR1 is MNHEY and CDR2 SVGEGT. This CDR3 reads CASRTYPAGVGTDTQYF. CDR3 bases: TGTGCCAGCAGAACTTACCCGGCGGGGGTGGGCACAGATACGCAGTATTTT.

Details on this clonotype: A read error is possible here, since a much larger clone lies one base away. V usage is TRBV20-1 and J usage is TRBJ1-5, with D possibly matching TRBD1 (5 bases). The CDR3 covers 14 residues. V gave up 7 bases and J gave up 0 bases, with 13 bases separating them. Germline assignment: CDR1 DFQATT and CDR2 SNEGSKA (reference sequence). CDR3 residues: CSVKQDYSNQPQHF. The CDR3 nucleotides are TGCAGTGTGAAACAGGATTATAGCAATCAGCCCCAGCATTTT.

The rearrangement links TRBV7-2 to TRBJ1-1, with D possibly matching TRBD1 (6 bases). The germline V gene has CDR1 SGHTA and CDR2 FQGNSA. Trimming took 2 bases from V and 1 from J, leaving 11 bases between them. This CDR3 contains 15 residues. The CDR3 bases are TGTGCCAGCAGCTTAATGGGGGCGGGGAACACTGAAGCTTTCTTT. Its translation is CASSLMGAGNTEAFF. The full variable domain, with the rest looked up from reference TRBV7-2 and TRBJ1-1, is GAGVSQSPSNKVTEKGKDVELRCDPISGHTALYWYRQSLGQGLEFLIYFQGNSAPDKSGLPSDRFSAERTGGSVSTLTIQRTQQEDSAVYLCASSLMGAGNTEAFFGQGTRLTVV.

This clonotype showed up just a few times. V usage is TRBV4-2 and J usage is TRBJ1-2; D unresolved. Trimming took 0 bases from V and 5 from J, leaving 7 bases between them. Germline V gene sequence: CDR1 LGHNA, CDR2 YNFKEQ. The CDR3 runs 13 residues. The CDR3 DNA is TGTGCCAGCAGCCAAGATCTTCATTATGGCTACACCTTC. Its protein product is CASSQDLHYGYTF.

This clonotype was seen a few times. This chain links TRBV28 with TRBJ2-7, with D possibly TRBD2 on 6 matching bases. With 7 bases removed from V and 0 bases from J, the gap between germline ends came to 13 bases. The V gene's germline CDR1 is MDHEN and CDR2 SYDVKM. This CDR3 contains 14 residues. Here the CDR3 DNA reads TGTGCCAGCAAAACTAGCCTCCGCTCCTACGAGCAGTACTTC. Its protein product is CASKTSLRSYEQYF.

This rearrangement joins TRBV28 to TRBJ2-6; D unclear. Trimming cost V 5 bases and J 1 base, with 15 bases left between them. The CDR3 is 17 residues long. Germline assignment: CDR1 MDHEN and CDR2 SYDVKM. The CDR3 bases are TGTGCCAGCAGTCCCACCTCCAGCCGATCTGGGGCCAACGTCCTGACTTTC. Protein sequence: CASSPTSSRSGANVLTF.

Ten or more counts support this clonotype. The chain joins TRBV12-3 or TRBV12-4 to TRBJ2-7, with 9 bases lining up with TRBD1. Trimming took 4 bases from V and 2 from J; bases not matched to a gene: 3. The CDR3 sequence is 14 residues long. Written as DNA, the CDR3 is TGTGCCAGCAGTTACCGGGACAGGGCCTACGAGCAGTACTTC. Protein: CASSYRDRAYEQYF.

There are a few counts of this clonotype. The V gene is TRBV29-1, the J gene TRBJ2-3, with 8 positions matching TRBD1. CDR3 length: 14 amino acids. Germline assignment: CDR1 SQVTM and CDR2 ANQGSEA. V lost 5 bases, J lost 1 base, and 5 bases stayed unmatched. The CDR3 sequence: CSVTDRVGTDTQYF. In DNA form, the CDR3 reads TGCAGCGTTACGGACAGGGTAGGCACAGATACGCAGTATTTT.

The V gene is TRBV30, the J gene TRBJ1-6, with D unresolved. V lost 2 bases to trimming and J lost 7 bases, with 9 bases between them. CDR3 length: 13 residues. Germline CDR1 reads GTSNPN; CDR2 reads SVGIG (reference sequence). Written as DNA, the CDR3 is TGTGCCTGGAGTATTAGTTTCAATTCACCCCTCCACTTT. It translates to CAWSISFNSPLHF.